The source of this T cell receptor (beta chain) is a study of blood T cell repertoires in COVID-19 (dated by TCRdb to about 2020). Regarding the study in general: Samples covering the acute and convalescent phases of COVID-19 were provided by collaborators in the United States, Italy and Spain. The material from the prospective study consisted of cDNA or gDNA derived from T cells, B-cell-depleted T cells, or PBMCs. Subjects who had been exposed to COVID-19, were actively infected with it, or had recovered from it provided the deeply sampled blood TCRbeta repertoires that made up the dataset. A freely available public database, intended as a resource for researchers studying the immune response to SARS-CoV-2, is where the repertoires were released. The samples were drawn from two sources: the first 160 participants of the ongoing ImmuneRACE study, and 1,254 subjects contributed by 6 global collaborators. The sample metadata nearly always contained a de-identified subject ID, COVID-19 status, age in years and sex. Where available, HLA class I and class II types were obtained from metadata supplied by the sample provider rather than from assay-based typing. Overall study results and their limits: Clinical and demographic metadata were provided uncurated, with the amount varying by source and participant.

TCRbeta CDR3 regions were amplified from genomic DNA using the immunoSEQ Assay, a bias-controlled multiplex PCR. As for the original processing: The number of nucleated cells in each sample was estimated by amplification of reference gene primers within the assay. To quantify the absolute abundance of each unique TCRbeta CDR3 rearrangement, sequence reads were collapsed and filtered. For each sample, productive Simpson clonality was calculated as the square root of Simpson's diversity index over productive rearrangements. TCRdb obtained this table from immuneACCESS and retained in-frame rearrangements with V and J assigned. These tables miss some clones; where compared with another copy, unresolved V genes account for less than half of the shortfall, and the remainder is unexplained. The V and J calls and clone size were taken over from that table, and D and trimming were inferred from the DNA. In all, the sample holds 250,000 to 400,000 clones, and over 85% of those were seen once. Around 2.7% of the sample rests with the top ten.

Enrolling through a virtual design, the prospective study's participants ranged in age from roughly 18 to 95 years and lived across roughly 23 United States geographic areas. In the prospective study, participants were assigned to cohorts based on the clinical history participants reported in a screening survey and a study questionnaire. Recovered participants in ImmuneRACE Cohort 3 were defined by two consecutive negative NP/OP PCR tests, clearance by a healthcare professional, or resolution of symptoms. Each participant in the prospective study had whole blood, serum and a nasopharyngeal or oropharyngeal swab collected by mobile phlebotomists. Prospective study participants could optionally give additional blood draws and questionnaires over an approximately two-month period. Before DNA extraction, prospective study blood samples were shipped either frozen or at room temperature. As regards this clone: This clone's antigen is unknown. No base-level quality is on record; no much larger clone is a single base apart.

V trim: 1 base; J trim: 6 bases; unmatched bases: 5. CDR1 is given as KGHSH and CDR2 as LQKENI, both from the germline V gene. The CDR3 goes from the cysteine to the phenylalanine over 16 residues. Of the read, only the CDR3 DNA is kept; its 48 bases are in frame from base 1. The chain is encoded by TRBV18 joined to TRBJ1-6; the junction holds 8 bases that match TRBD1. The source of this sequence is a man aged 55 to 70 who had recovered from COVID-19. The sample comprised PBMCs or T cells enriched from blood (not recorded which). The CDR3 reads as follows: CASSPRPGQGNSPLHF. The DNA reads as follows: TGTGCCAGCTCACCACGCCCTGGACAGGGTAATTCACCCCTCCACTTT.